These T cell receptor beta chains were read from a single sample in a study of technical replicates of blood from a handful of donors. TCRdb's table, derived via immunoSEQ multiplex PCR, lists solely in-frame clones and lacks some. The sample records approximately 13,000 clones, 80% to 90% being singletons. The sequencing input was PBMCs. The receptors stem from a human donor in good health. CDR3s include the opening cysteine and the closing phenylalanine or tryptophan. D genes are given only for firm matches. Size tells how often a clone was seen (once, few, many) or the class of an expanded clone, and some rows leave it out.

>TRBV9|TRBJ2-3|once|NA
TGTGCCAGCTCCAGGTCGGGAGTGATAGATACGCAGTATTTT
CASSRSGVIDTQYF
>TRBV1|TRBJ2-7|once|NA
TGCACCAGCAGCCAATCCGGGACTAGCGGGAGATTAACTAGCGAGCAGTACTTC
CTSSQSGTSGRLTSEQYF
>TRBV11-2|TRBJ1-2|NA|NA
TGTGCCAGCAGCTTTTCGACCCCCGGGACTCCATATGGCTACACCTTC
CASSFSTPGTPYGYTF
>TRBV4-2|TRBJ2-5|NA|TRBD1
TGTGCCAGCAGCCAAATATTCGGGGGACAGGAAGAGACCCAGTACTTC
CASSQIFGGQEETQYF
>TRBV18|TRBJ2-2|NA|NA
TGTGCCAGCTCACCAAAGATGCAGGGCGCCGGGGAGCTGTTTTTT
CASSPKMQGAGELFF
>TRBV9|TRBJ2-5|NA|TRBD2
TGTGCCAGCAGCCGGTCTGGCGGGGGTGGAGAGACCCAGTACTTC
CASSRSGGGGETQYF
>TRBV5-1|TRBJ2-1|NA|TRBD2
TGCGCCAGCAGCTACGCCAGCGGGAGCGATGAGCAGTTCTTC
CASSYASGSDEQFF
>TRBV27|TRBJ2-7|once|TRBD2
TGTGCCAGCAGTCCAAGCGGGAGGAGGTCCTACGAGCAGTACTTC
CASSPSGRRSYEQYF
>TRBV2|TRBJ2-7|NA|TRBD1
TGTGCCAGCAGTGAGGACAGGGTTGGGCGCGAGCAGTACTTC
CASSEDRVGREQYF
>TRBV21-1|TRBJ2-7|NA|NA
TGTGCCAGCAAACGGTCTAGCGGGAGGAACTACGAGCAGTACTTC
CASKRSSGRNYEQYF
>TRBV5-1|TRBJ1-4|NA|TRBD1
TGCGCCAGCAGCTCGGGGGACAGGGGGCGGGATGAAAAACTGTTTTTT
CASSSGDRGRDEKLFF
>TRBV27|TRBJ1-2|NA|TRBD1
TGTGCCAGCAGTACAACCCCGACAGGGGGTACGGGCTACACCTTC
CASSTTPTGGTGYTF
>TRBV7-2|TRBJ2-3|NA|TRBD2
TGTGCCAGCAGCTTAGGACTAGCGGGAGGGCTCGCAGATACGCAGTATTTT
CASSLGLAGGLADTQYF
>TRBV7-3|TRBJ1-3|NA|NA
TGTGCCAGCAGCTTAACGGCAGTCAGCTCTGGAAACACCATATATTTT
CASSLTAVSSGNTIYF
>TRBV19|TRBJ1-4|NA|NA
TGTGCCAGTAGTATCGTCTCCAATGAAAAACTGTTTTTT
CASSIVSNEKLFF
>TRBV11-2|TRBJ2-5|NA|TRBD2
TGTGCCAGCAGCTTACCCGTCGGACTAGCGGGAATCCACCAAGAGACCCAGTACTTC
CASSLPVGLAGIHQETQYF
>TRBV7-2|TRBJ2-7|NA|NA
TGTGCCAGCAGTGCACCGGGACTGCCCGGGGAGCAGTACTTC
CASSAPGLPGEQYF
>TRBV9|TRBJ2-1|NA|TRBD2
TGTGCCAGCAGCGTAGTGGCGGGAGCCTACAATGAGCAGTTCTTC
CASSVVAGAYNEQFF
>TRBV5-1|TRBJ2-7|NA|NA
TGCGCCAGCAGCAATCAGGATGGCGACGAGCAGTACTTC
CASSNQDGDEQYF
>TRBV30|TRBJ2-7|NA|TRBD1
TGTGCCTGGAGTGCGGGGACAGGTGATTACGAGCAGTACTTC
CAWSAGTGDYEQYF
>TRBV7-6|TRBJ2-2|NA|NA
TGTGCCAGCAGCTTAGGGCAGGGGATTCAGGACACCGGGGAGCTGTTTTTT
CASSLGQGIQDTGELFF
>TRBV7-9|TRBJ2-5|NA|NA
TGTGCCAGCAGCTCCCCCGGGTTGTCAGAGACCCAGTACTTC
CASSSPGLSETQYF
>TRBV19|TRBJ2-1|NA|TRBD2
TGTGCCAGTAGACGAGCGGGAGTAAACTACAATGAGCAGTTCTTC
CASRRAGVNYNEQFF
>TRBV9|TRBJ2-7|NA|NA
TGTGCCAGCAGCGTAGAGTCAGGGCTTACCTACGAGCAGTACTTC
CASSVESGLTYEQYF
>TRBV5-1|TRBJ2-1|NA|TRBD2
TGCGCCAGCAGTGGGACTAGCGGGATCGGGGGTGAGCAGTTCTTC
CASSGTSGIGGEQFF
>TRBV7-8|TRBJ2-7|NA|TRBD2
TGTGCCAGCAGCTTAGACCTAGCGGGAGGGGATGAGCAGTACTTC
CASSLDLAGGDEQYF
>TRBV5-6|TRBJ1-2|NA|TRBD1
TGTGCCAGCAGCCCGGGACAGGGTGATGGCTACACCTTC
CASSPGQGDGYTF
>TRBV19|TRBJ1-1|once|TRBD1
TGTGCCAGTACCCCGGGACAGGGATGGATCACTGAAGCTTTCTTT
CASTPGQGWITEAFF
>TRBV5-1|TRBJ2-1|NA|TRBD2
TGCGCCAGCAGCTTGGGGGCTAGCGGGAGCAATGAGCAGTTCTTC
CASSLGASGSNEQFF
>TRBV29-1|TRBJ2-3|once|TRBD1
TGCAGCGTTGAGGCTGAGACAGGGGGAACAGATACGCAGTATTTT
CSVEAETGGTDTQYF
>TRBV28|TRBJ2-3|NA|NA
TGTGCCAGCAGTTCAACAGGTTCCCGCACAGATACGCAGTATTTT
CASSSTGSRTDTQYF
>TRBV27|TRBJ2-4|NA|TRBD2
TGTGCCAGCAGACCCCCGGGGGGGGGAAACATTCAGTACTTC
CASRPPGGGNIQYF
>TRBV7-8|TRBJ2-1|NA|NA
TGTGCCAGCAGCTTAGCGGGGGCGGACCCCCCTTACAATGAGCAGTTCTTC
CASSLAGADPPYNEQFF
>TRBV5-1|TRBJ2-6|NA|TRBD1
TGCGCCAGCAGCTCAGCAGGGGGATACTCTGGGGCCAACGTCCTGACTTTC
CASSSAGGYSGANVLTF
>TRBV6-1|TRBJ2-3|few|TRBD2
TGTGCCAGCAGTGGACTAGCGGGAGGGCCAGATACGCAGTATTTT
CASSGLAGGPDTQYF
>TRBV4-1|TRBJ2-1|NA|NA
TGCGCCAGCAGCCAAGCCTCGCTCAGGGGCAATGAGCAGTTCTTC
CASSQASLRGNEQFF
>TRBV6-1|TRBJ1-2|few|TRBD1
TGTGCCAGCAGGGACTACGACAGGGGCCCTTTAGGCTACACCTTC
CASRDYDRGPLGYTF
>TRBV4-1|TRBJ1-1|NA|TRBD1
TGCGCCAGCAGCCGGTCGGAGGACAGGGAGAACACTGAAGCTTTCTTT
CASSRSEDRENTEAFF
>TRBV28|TRBJ2-2|NA|TRBD1
TGTGCCAGCAGTCCTCTGACAGGGTACACCGGGGAGCTGTTTTTT
CASSPLTGYTGELFF
>TRBV18|TRBJ2-2|medium-sized|NA
TGTGCCAGCTCACCTCCCCGAGACACCGGGGAGCTGTTTTTT
CASSPPRDTGELFF
>TRBV19|TRBJ2-3|NA|NA
TGTGCCAGTAGTTATGGCGGATACACAGATACGCAGTATTTT
CASSYGGYTDTQYF
>TRBV5-8|TRBJ2-1|NA|NA
TGTGCCAGCAGCCTCAGCCTAAGGGGGGGTGAGCAGTTCTTC
CASSLSLRGGEQFF
>TRBV5-1|TRBJ2-3|NA|NA
TGCGCCAGCACCGGGTTACCGTGGAAAGATACGCAGTATTTT
CASTGLPWKDTQYF
>TRBV30|TRBJ2-3|NA|TRBD2
TGTGCCTGGAGCGCGGGAGCCCCTGATACGCAGTATTTT
CAWSAGAPDTQYF
>TRBV6-1|TRBJ2-7|NA|NA
TGTGCCAGCAGTCCCCGACGGGACTCCTACGAGCAGTACTTC
CASSPRRDSYEQYF
>TRBV7-9|TRBJ1-1|few|NA
TGTGCCGACGGGGTGGGGAACACTGAAGCTTTCTTT
CADGVGNTEAFF
>TRBV7-6|TRBJ2-1|NA|TRBD1
TGTGCCAGCAGCTTAGCACAGGGGGTAAGGGAGCAGTTCTTC
CASSLAQGVREQFF
>TRBV28|TRBJ2-7|NA|TRBD2
TGTGCCACCACGGGACTAGCGGGAGGGAGCTCCTACGAGCAGTACTTC
CATTGLAGGSSYEQYF
>TRBV30|TRBJ2-1|NA|TRBD2
TGTGCCTGGAGTTTGGGAGGGGCCAACTACAATGAGCAGTTCTTC
CAWSLGGANYNEQFF
>TRBV21-1|TRBJ1-5|few|NA
TGTGCCAGCAGCAAAGACGGGACAGAGAGCAATCAGCCCCAGCATTTT
CASSKDGTESNQPQHF
>TRBV7-9|TRBJ2-6|NA|NA
TGTGCCAGCAGCCTCAGGAAGGGGGACTCTGGGGCCAACGTCCTGACTTTC
CASSLRKGDSGANVLTF
>TRBV10-3|TRBJ2-2|NA|NA
TGTGCCATCAGTGCGGTAGCGTCCGGGGAGCTGTTTTTT
CAISAVASGELFF
>TRBV11-3|TRBJ2-7|NA|TRBD1
TGTGCCAGCAGCTTGGGACAGGGGGGTACCTACGAGCAGTACTTC
CASSLGQGGTYEQYF
>TRBV11-2|TRBJ1-1|NA|NA
TGTGCCAGCAGCTTAGCCCCGGGATACACTGAAGCTTTCTTT
CASSLAPGYTEAFF
>TRBV4-2|TRBJ2-1|NA|TRBD2
TGTGCCAGCAGCAAACTAGCGGGGTCCTACAATGAGCAGTTCTTC
CASSKLAGSYNEQFF